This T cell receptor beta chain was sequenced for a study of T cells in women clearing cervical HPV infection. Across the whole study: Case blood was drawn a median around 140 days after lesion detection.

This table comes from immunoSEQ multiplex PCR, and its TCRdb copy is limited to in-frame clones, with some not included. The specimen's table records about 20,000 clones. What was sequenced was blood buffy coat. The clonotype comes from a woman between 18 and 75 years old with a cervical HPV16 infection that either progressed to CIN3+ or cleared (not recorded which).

The CDR3 here is CSARSRVGGQPQHF. The CDR3 bases that were read are TGCAGTGCTAGGTCCCGGGTCGGGGGTCAGCCC. This chain uses TRBV20-1 with TRBJ1-5; D perhaps matches TRBD1 (5 bases). The read gets to within 3 residues of the CDR3 end, and the germline J gene fills in the rest. Trimming cost V 3 bases and J 6 bases, with 15 bases left between them. The CDR3 totals 14 residues. CDR1 DFQATT and CDR2 SNEGSKA come from the germline V gene (reference sequence).